The sample holds one count of the clone carrying this T cell receptor (beta chain). The CDR3 extends over 16 amino acids. In germline, CDR1 is MGHRA, CDR2 YSYEKL. The V end was cut by 2 bases, the J end by 0 bases, with 11 bases between. The entry originates in a study of cytomegalovirus exposure and HLA in healthy donors. PCR employed 60 Vbeta and 13 Jbeta primers. Repertoires were generated with immunoSEQ multiplex PCR, while TCRdb's copy carries only in-frame clones and drops some. The data show some 120,000 clones, around 77% seen once. Sequencing was carried out using PBMCs. J is TRBJ1-3 and V is TRBV4-1, with D perhaps matching TRBD1 (6 bases). The receptor's source is a woman aged 40 to 50 in good health and CMV-seropositive. The CDR3 nucleotides read TGCGCCAGCAGCCAACAACAGGGAATCTCTGGAAACACCATATATTTT. Translation: CASSQQQGISGNTIYF.